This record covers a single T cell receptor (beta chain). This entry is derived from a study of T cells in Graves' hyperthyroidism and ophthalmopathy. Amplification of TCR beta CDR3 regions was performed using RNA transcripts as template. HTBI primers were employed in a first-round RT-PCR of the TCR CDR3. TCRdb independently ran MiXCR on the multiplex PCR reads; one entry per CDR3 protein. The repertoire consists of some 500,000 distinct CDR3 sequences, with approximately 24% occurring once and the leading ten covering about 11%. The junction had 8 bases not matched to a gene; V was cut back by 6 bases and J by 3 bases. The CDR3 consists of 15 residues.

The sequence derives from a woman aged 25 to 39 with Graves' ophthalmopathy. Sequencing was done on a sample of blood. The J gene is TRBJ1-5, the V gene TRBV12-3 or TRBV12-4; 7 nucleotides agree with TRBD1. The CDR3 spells CASSHRDRSNQPQHF. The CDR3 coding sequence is TGTGCCAGCAGCCACCGGGACAGATCCAATCAGCCCCAGCATTTT.